One sample yielded the 30 T cell receptor beta chains listed below, sequenced in a study of blood T cell dynamics during melanoma immunotherapy. Noted time point: week 3, after first cycle of checkpoint inhibitor. Assay: immunoSEQ multiplex PCR; the TCRdb copy retains only in-frame clones and omits some. The profile covers roughly 9,000 clones, with around 86% appearing a single time and roughly 1% taken by the ten largest. The material sequenced was blood, taken from a patient treated with checkpoint blockade. These receptor sequences come from a human donor with melanoma.

The chain has TRBV5-5 and TRBJ2-2; the D gene is possibly TRBD2 (6 bases). V was cut by 3 bases and J by 4 bases, with 10 bases left in between. Germline V gene sequence: CDR1 SGHKS, CDR2 YYEKEE (reference sequence). The CDR3 sequence is 14 residues long. Written as DNA, the CDR3 is TGTGCCAGCAGCTCGGGACTCTTCACCGGGGAGCTGTTTTTT. This sequence encodes CASSSGLFTGELFF.

The rearrangement links TRBV4-3 to TRBJ1-5; D is possibly TRBD1 (6 bases). V lost 4 bases to trimming and J lost 4 bases, with 8 bases between them. This CDR3 comprises 13 residues. CDR1 is LGHNA, CDR2 YSLEER, per germline. The CDR3 DNA sequence: TGCGCCAGCAGCCCCACAGGGAATCAGCCCCAGCATTTT. It specifies CASSPTGNQPQHF.

The J gene is TRBJ2-5, the V gene TRBV7-2; TRBD2 matches at 8 bases. Germline CDR1 SGHTA, CDR2 FQGNSA. With 1 base clipped from V and 2 bases from J, the junction kept 3 bases outside the gene matches. CDR3 length: 15 residues. CDR3 residues: CASSLGVAGQETQYF. As DNA, the CDR3 is TGTGCCAGCAGCTTAGGGGTAGCGGGGCAAGAGACCCAGTACTTC.

V and J are TRBV6-6 and TRBJ2-7; D gene uncertain. The CDR3 extends over 15 amino acids. Trimming removed 0 bases from V and 4 bases from J, with 13 bases in between. CDR1 and CDR2 from the germline V gene are MNHNY and SVGAGI (reference sequence). The CDR3 DNA follows: TGTGCCAGCAGTTACTCGAGGTTCCCGGTGTACGAGCAGTACTTC. It translates to CASSYSRFPVYEQYF.

This rearrangement joins TRBV7-8 to TRBJ2-1, with 9 positions matching TRBD1. Germline CDR1 is SGHVS and CDR2 is FQNEAQ. CDR3 length equals 20 residues. Unmatched junction bases numbered 16, after V lost 4 bases and J lost 0 bases. The CDR3 is CASSSLRLGQGPSSYNEQFF. The CDR3 DNA sequence: TGTGCCAGCAGCTCCTTAAGACTGGGACAGGGCCCAAGCTCCTACAATGAGCAGTTCTTC.

J is TRBJ2-3 and V is TRBV19; D ambiguous. The CDR3 sequence is 12 residues long. Germline V gives CDR1 LNHDA, CDR2 SQIVND (reference sequence). Deletions cut 3 bases from V and 2 bases from J, with 3 bases between. CDR3 protein: CASSIFTDTQYF. The CDR3 DNA is TGTGCCAGTAGTATCTTCACAGATACGCAGTATTTT. Complete variable domain (other parts from reference TRBV19 and TRBJ2-3): DGGITQSPKYLFRKEGQNVTLSCEQNLNHDAMYWYRQDPGQGLRLIYYSQIVNDFQKGDIAEGYSVSREKKESFPLTVTSAQKNPTAFYLCASSIFTDTQYFGPGTRLTVL.

The chain carries TRBV7-3 and TRBJ1-2, with 10 positions matching TRBD1. The V and J ends lost 3 bases and 4 bases, in that order; junction bases with no gene match: 5. Germline CDR1 reads SGHTA; CDR2 reads FQGTGA. This CDR3 has 15 amino acids. The CDR3 bases are TGTGCCAGCAGCTTGACAGGGGGCGATGGCTATGGCTACACCTTC. Protein: CASSLTGGDGYGYTF.

This clone was seen once. J is TRBJ2-3 and V is TRBV7-3; D may be TRBD1 (6 bases). Trimming removed 5 bases at V and 6 bases at J, with 18 bases between. The CDR3 runs 15 residues. Germline-derived CDR1 and CDR2 are SGHTA and FQGTGA. Here the CDR3 DNA reads TGTGCCAGCAGCGTAGCCTCAGGGGCTCCGGATACGCAGTATTTT. It yields the protein CASSVASGAPDTQYF.

The rearrangement links TRBV9 to TRBJ2-1; D is ambiguous. This CDR3 is 15 amino acids long. Looked up from germline, CDR1 is SGDLS and CDR2 is YYNGEE. The V gene lost 3 bases and the J gene lost 0 bases, with 10 bases spanning the gap. The CDR3 spells CASSETMSSYNEQFF. In DNA, the CDR3 is TGTGCCAGCAGCGAAACGATGAGCTCCTACAATGAGCAGTTCTTC.

This clone occurred once. The V and J genes are TRBV2 and TRBJ1-5; D remains unclear. The V gene's germline CDR1 is SNHLY and CDR2 FYNNEI. The V gene lost 8 bases and the J gene lost 6 bases, with 14 bases spanning the gap. This CDR3 comprises 13 residues. The CDR3 reads CASRREGLQPQHF. CDR3 DNA: TGTGCCAGCCGGAGGGAAGGGCTTCAGCCCCAGCATTTT.

This chain joins TRBV7-2 and TRBJ1-1, with D tentatively TRBD1 (5 bases). V was cut by 2 bases and J by 10 bases, with 20 bases left in between. The CDR3 spans 15 residues. Germline V gene sequence: CDR1 SGHTA, CDR2 FQGNSA. DNA of the CDR3: TGTGCCAGCAGCTTAAGGGTGGGGACCGGCCGGAGAGCTTTCTTT. Protein product: CASSLRVGTGRRAFF.

This chain links TRBV4-3 with TRBJ2-5, with 7 bases identical to TRBD1. The tail of the sequence fits TRBJ2-7 better, so the J call may be wrong. Germline V gives CDR1 LGHNA, CDR2 YSLEER. The CDR3 totals 14 residues. The CDR3 DNA follows: TGCGCCAGCAGCCAAGAACAGGGGTCCCACGAGCAGTACTTC. Amino acids: CASSQEQGSHEQYF.

This chain uses TRBV9 with TRBJ2-3; TRBD2 aligns across 10 bases. The CDR3 has 16 residues. CDR1 and CDR2 (germline): SGDLS, YYNGEE. V was pared by 1 base and J by 4 bases, with 6 bases of the junction left unmatched. CDR3 sequence (DNA): TGTGCCAGCAGCGTAAGCGGGGGGGGCCTTGCAGATACGCAGTATTTT. It encodes CASSVSGGGLADTQYF.

This chain links TRBV6-4 with TRBJ2-2, with a weak D call TRBD2 (6 bases). V dropped 2 bases and J dropped 5 bases, with 12 bases sitting between them. Germline values: CDR1 MRHNA, CDR2 SNTAGT. The CDR3 totals 15 residues. The CDR3: CASSDTGEGTGELFF. Here the CDR3 DNA reads TGTGCCAGCAGTGACACGGGGGAAGGAACCGGGGAGCTGTTTTTT.

The V and J genes are TRBV4-3 and TRBJ1-1; 8 bases agree with TRBD1. The CDR3 contains 15 residues. The V gene's germline CDR1 is LGHNA and CDR2 YSLEER. V lost 0 bases and J lost 6; bases outside the gene matches: 6. DNA of the CDR3: TGCGCCAGCAGCCAAGATAGGACAGGGTTTTCTGAAGCTTTCTTT. Encoded protein: CASSQDRTGFSEAFF.

The chain uses TRBV2 and TRBJ1-5; D remains ambiguous. This CDR3 region has 13 residues. V was clipped by 7 bases and J by 4 bases, with 11 bases between them. Per germline, CDR1 SNHLY and CDR2 FYNNEI. The CDR3 nucleotides are TGTGCCAGCAAACTTGAGGGAAATCAGCCCCAGCATTTT. As protein: CASKLEGNQPQHF. The full variable domain, in which reference TRBV2 and TRBJ1-5 provide the parts outside the CDR3, is EPEVTQTPSHQVTQMGQEVILRCVPISNHLYFYWYRQILGQKVEFLVSFYNNEISEKSEIFDDQFSVERPDGSNFTLKIRSTKLEDSAMYFCASKLEGNQPQHFGDGTRLSIL.

The V and J genes are TRBV9 and TRBJ1-1, with TRBD1 matching over 9 bases. Germline V gene data show CDR1 as SGDLS and CDR2 as YYNGEE. With 3 bases clipped from V and 2 bases from J, the junction kept 11 bases outside the gene matches. The CDR3 length is 17 residues. The DNA for the CDR3 is TGTGCCAGCAGCGCCGGGGGACAGGGTTCTCTCAACACTGAAGCTTTCTTT. Translated: CASSAGGQGSLNTEAFF.

The gene calls are TRBV27 and TRBJ2-5; 7 nucleotides match TRBD1. The CDR3 is 14 residues long. In germline, CDR1 is MNHEY, CDR2 SMNVEV (reference sequence). V trimming: 3 bases; J trimming: 2 bases; junction bases outside the gene matches: 3. This CDR3 is CASSFRDSQETQYF. CDR3 bases: TGTGCCAGCAGTTTCCGGGACAGTCAAGAGACCCAGTACTTC.

This clone was recorded once. The J gene is TRBJ1-2, the V gene TRBV6-1, with unresolved D. This CDR3 is built from 11 residues. Trimming removed 6 bases at V and 4 bases at J, with 6 bases between. Germline-derived CDR1 and CDR2 are MNHNS and SASEGT. Here the CDR3 reads CASRDGYGYTF. Written as DNA, the CDR3 is TGTGCCAGCAGGGACGGCTATGGCTACACCTTC.

As to this clone: A junction boundary mismatches the germline segment, possibly from a read error. CDR3 in amino acids: CATSQGDQFAPDF. CDR3 sequence (DNA): TGTGCCACCAGCCAAGGGGATCAGTTTGCACCGGACTTC. This chain connects TRBV15 to TRBJ2-5; D is possibly TRBD1 (5 bases). This CDR3 spans 13 amino acids. Looked up from germline, CDR1 is LNHNV and CDR2 is YYDKDF (reference sequence).

In nucleotides, the CDR3 is TGCAGCGCGGATTCGCGGCCGTCTACCGGAGCTTTCTTT. This codes for CSADSRPSTGAFF. The chain recombines TRBV29-1 with TRBJ1-1; no clear D gene. This CDR3 region has 13 residues. Trimming took 7 bases from V and 10 from J, leaving 22 bases between them. CDR1 SQVTM and CDR2 ANQGSEA come from the germline V gene.

The V call is TRBV5-1, the J call TRBJ2-1; 7 nucleotides align to TRBD1. After removal of 10 bases from V and 2 bases from J, the junction contained 21 bases not matched to a gene. This CDR3 contains 18 residues. Germline loops: CDR1 SGHRS, CDR2 YFSETQ. DNA for the CDR3: TGCGCCGAAAGCTACAGGGGAAGTCATTATAGGGCCTACAATGAGCAGTTCTTC. Translating gives CAESYRGSHYRAYNEQFF.

The chain joins TRBV6-4 to TRBJ2-3, with 7 bases matching TRBD2. Germline V gives CDR1 MRHNA, CDR2 SNTAGT. The CDR3 is 13 residues long. V shed 5 bases, J shed 3 bases, and the junction held 2 bases outside the gene matches. CDR3 sequence reads: CASSSGETDTQYF. CDR3 coding DNA: TGTGCCAGCAGTAGCGGGGAGACAGATACGCAGTATTTT.

The chain carries TRBV6-1 and TRBJ2-2; D ambiguous. CDR3 size: 11 residues. Trimming took 7 bases from V and 0 from J, leaving 0 bases between them. CDR1 and CDR2 (germline): MNHNS, SASEGT. The CDR3 here is CASTNTGELFF. DNA for the CDR3: TGTGCCAGCACGAACACCGGGGAGCTGTTTTTT.

The chain's CDR3 is CASSLQQMNTEAFF. In DNA form, the CDR3 reads TGTGCCAGCAGCTTGCAGCAGATGAACACTGAAGCTTTCTTT. The gene calls are TRBV7-9 and TRBJ1-1; D is undetermined. CDR3 length: 14 residues. Germline CDR1 is SEHNR and CDR2 is FQNEAQ (reference sequence). Trimming removed 3 bases at V and 0 bases at J, with 8 bases between.

The J gene is TRBJ2-6, the V gene TRBV2; the D gene is possibly TRBD1 (6 bases). The CDR3 runs to 17 residues. V was shortened by 5 bases and J by 3 bases, with 17 bases between the two germline ends. Per the germline V gene, CDR1 is SNHLY and CDR2 is FYNNEI. The DNA of the CDR3 is TGTGCCAGCAGTAGCCCAGCAGGGGCTAATGGGGCCAACGTCCTGACTTTC. It encodes CASSSPAGANGANVLTF.

This clone was observed a handful of times. This chain uses TRBV5-6 with TRBJ1-5; the match to TRBD1 covers 7 bases. The CDR3 runs 14 residues. V was clipped by 4 bases and J by 5 bases; unmatched bases: 6. Germline CDR1 is SGHDT and CDR2 is YYEEEE. DNA of the CDR3: TGTGCCAGCAGCCTGGGGACAGCGTATCAGCCCCAGCATTTT. This translates into CASSLGTAYQPQHF.

The genes are TRBV19 and TRBJ2-7, with D unclear. Trimming removed 6 bases at V and 5 bases at J, with 14 bases between. The V gene's germline CDR1 is LNHDA and CDR2 SQIVND (reference sequence). The CDR3 contains 13 residues. The CDR3 reads CASRMRGNDEQYF. In DNA, the CDR3 is TGTGCCAGTAGAATGAGAGGAAACGACGAGCAGTACTTC.

The V and J genes are TRBV9 and TRBJ2-3; 8 bases align to TRBD2. The germline V gene encodes CDR1 SGDLS and CDR2 YYNGEE. J was trimmed by 5 bases and V by 0 bases; bases with no gene match: 5. The CDR3 runs to 15 residues. The CDR3: CASSVAGGQVDTQYF. The DNA for the CDR3 is TGTGCCAGCAGCGTAGCGGGGGGGCAGGTAGATACGCAGTATTTT. Based on the CDR3 plus reference TRBV9 and TRBJ2-3, the full variable domain is DSGVTQTPKHLITATGQRVTLRCSPRSGDLSVYWYQQSLDQGLQFLIQYYNGEERAKGNILERFSAQQFPDLHSELNLSSLELGDSALYFCASSVAGGQVDTQYFGPGTRLTVL.

The CDR3 nucleotides read TGTGCCAGCAGCTGGGGGCCTGGGACTAGCGGGGCCCAGTACTTC. This encodes CASSWGPGTSGAQYF. The chain recombines TRBV7-2 with TRBJ2-7, with 13 positions matching TRBD2. The CDR3 loop spans 15 amino acids. V lost 4 bases, J lost 10 bases, and 10 bases stayed unmatched. CDR1 is SGHTA, CDR2 FQGNSA, per germline. Full variable domain (missing parts from reference TRBV7-2 and TRBJ2-7): GAGVSQSPSNKVTEKGKDVELRCDPISGHTALYWYRQSLGQGLEFLIYFQGNSAPDKSGLPSDRFSAERTGGSVSTLTIQRTQQEDSAVYLCASSWGPGTSGAQYFGPGTRLTVT.